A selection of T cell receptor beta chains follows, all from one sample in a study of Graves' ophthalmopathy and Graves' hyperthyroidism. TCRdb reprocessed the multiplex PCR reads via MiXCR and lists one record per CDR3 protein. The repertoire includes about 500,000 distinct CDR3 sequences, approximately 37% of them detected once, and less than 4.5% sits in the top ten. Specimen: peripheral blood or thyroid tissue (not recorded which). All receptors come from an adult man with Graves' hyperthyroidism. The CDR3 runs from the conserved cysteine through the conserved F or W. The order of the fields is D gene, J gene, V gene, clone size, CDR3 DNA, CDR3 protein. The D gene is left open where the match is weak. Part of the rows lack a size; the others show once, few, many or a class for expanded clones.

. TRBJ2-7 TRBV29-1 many TGCAGCGCTGTGACAGGTACGACTTACGAGCAGTACTTC CSAVTGTTYEQYF
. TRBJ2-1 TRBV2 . TGTGCCAGCAGTCATAGCCCCTCAGTAGACAATGAGCAGTTCTTC CASSHSPSVDNEQFF
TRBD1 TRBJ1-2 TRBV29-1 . TGCAGCGTTGGGCAGGGACAGGAAGGCTATGGCTACACCTTC CSVGQGQEGYGYTF
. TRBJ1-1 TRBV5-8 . TGTGCCAGCAGCTTGGTGTTCGGGCAAACTGAAGCTTTCTTT CASSLVFGQTEAFF
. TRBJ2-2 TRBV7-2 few TGTGCCAGCAGCCCTAGTGGGGGGAAAACCGGGGAGCTGTTTTTT CASSPSGGKTGELFF
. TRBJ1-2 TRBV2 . TGTGCCAGCAGTGAAGGGGCAGCTCGTTCTAACTATGGCTACACCTTC CASSEGAARSNYGYTF
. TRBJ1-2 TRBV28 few TGTGCCAGCTTGAACTTACTGTTGGGCTACACCTTC CASLNLLLGYTF
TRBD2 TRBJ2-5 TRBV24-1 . TGTGCCACCAGTGCTAGAGACCCGGGGGCTAGCGGGGCTCAAGAGACCCAGTACTTC CATSARDPGASGAQETQYF
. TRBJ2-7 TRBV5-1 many TGCGCCAGCAGCTTGGTTCCCGGACAGCTCGAGGGCTACGAGCAGTACTTC CASSLVPGQLEGYEQYF
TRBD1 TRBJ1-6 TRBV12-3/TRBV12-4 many TGTGCCAGCAGTTTAAAGGGACAGGGGGCACCCCTCCACTTT CASSLKGQGAPLHF
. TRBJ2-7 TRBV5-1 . TGCGCCAGCAGCGCCCGGACGGCCCCGGGGGAGCAGTACTTC CASSARTAPGEQYF
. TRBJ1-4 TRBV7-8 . TGTGCCTGGGGAATAAATGAAAAACTGTTTTTT CAWGINEKLFF
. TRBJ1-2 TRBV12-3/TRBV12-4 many TGTGCCAGCAGTTTTTCGGGGGTCCATGGCTACACCTTC CASSFSGVHGYTF
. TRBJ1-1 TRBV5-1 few TGCGCCAGCAGCTTCCAAATGAACACTGAAGCTTTCTTT CASSFQMNTEAFF
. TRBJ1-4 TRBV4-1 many TGCGCCAGCAGCCGCGATTCGGTGGCAAAACTGTTTTTT CASSRDSVAKLFF
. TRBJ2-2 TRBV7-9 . TGTGCCACGGGCTCCGGGGAGCTGTTTTTT CATGSGELFF
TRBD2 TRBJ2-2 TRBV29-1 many TGCAGCGTGCGGGCACCGAGCGGGGGCGGTACCGGGGAGCTGTTTTTT CSVRAPSGGGTGELFF
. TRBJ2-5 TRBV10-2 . TGCGCCAGCAGTGAGTCCGGGCAAACCCAGTACTTC CASSESGQTQYF
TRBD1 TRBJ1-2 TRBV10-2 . TGCGCCAACAGCCAAGGACAGGATTATGGCTACACCTTC CANSQGQDYGYTF
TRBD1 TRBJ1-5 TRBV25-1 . TGTGCCAGCAGTGAGAGGGGCAGGGGGGGATCAGAGCCCCAGCATTTT CASSERGRGGSEPQHF
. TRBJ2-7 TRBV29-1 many TGCAGCGCCCGACAGGCCTCCTACGAGCAGTACTTC CSARQASYEQYF
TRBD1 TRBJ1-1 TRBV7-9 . TGTGCCAGCAGCCTATTCGGGACAGGAATGAACACTGAAGCTTTCTTT CASSLFGTGMNTEAFF
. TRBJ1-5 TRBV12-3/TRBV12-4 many TGTGCCAGCAGTTTAACACAGGTACTGGATCAGCCCCAGCATTTT CASSLTQVLDQPQHF
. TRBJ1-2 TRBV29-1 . TGCAGCTTAGCATGGGACAAGACTAACTATGGCTACACCTTC CSLAWDKTNYGYTF
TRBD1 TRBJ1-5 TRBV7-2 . TGTGCCAGCAGCTGGGGACAGGGAGGAGAGACCCAGCATTTT CASSWGQGGETQHF
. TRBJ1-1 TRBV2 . TGTGCCAGCGTTCACTCTCGGGGGGACACTGAGGCTTTCTTT CASVHSRGDTEAFF
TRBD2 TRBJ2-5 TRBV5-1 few TGCGCCAGCAGCTTGGCCGAGGCTAGCGGGGAGACCCAGTACTTC CASSLAEASGETQYF